This T cell receptor beta chain was profiled in a study of blood T cell repertoires in COVID-19. Across the whole study: Spain, Italy and the United States supplied samples that represented acute and convalescent COVID-19. The cDNA or gDNA used as material had been derived from T cells, B-cell-depleted T cells, or PBMCs.

The CDR3 covers 17 residues. Germline V CDR1 and CDR2: LGHNA, YSLEER. V lost 1 base and J lost 8; bases outside the gene matches: 11. As processed by the authors: Amplification of reference gene primers provided the estimated nucleated cell counts. Data came from immunoSEQ multiplex PCR; TCRdb stores just in-frame clones and leaves some out. The V and J calls and clone size come from that table; D and trimming were worked out from the DNA. The sample includes just over 95,000 clones, about 80% of them seen just once. This receptor was obtained from a man aged 80 or over with acute or convalescent COVID-19. Input material: peripheral blood. The chain has TRBV4-3 and TRBJ2-1; TRBD1 matches 10 bases. CDR3 in amino acids: CASSQAPAGTGVHEQFF. The CDR3 DNA reads as TGCGCCAGCAGCCAAGCGCCAGCGGGGACAGGGGTTCATGAGCAGTTCTTC.